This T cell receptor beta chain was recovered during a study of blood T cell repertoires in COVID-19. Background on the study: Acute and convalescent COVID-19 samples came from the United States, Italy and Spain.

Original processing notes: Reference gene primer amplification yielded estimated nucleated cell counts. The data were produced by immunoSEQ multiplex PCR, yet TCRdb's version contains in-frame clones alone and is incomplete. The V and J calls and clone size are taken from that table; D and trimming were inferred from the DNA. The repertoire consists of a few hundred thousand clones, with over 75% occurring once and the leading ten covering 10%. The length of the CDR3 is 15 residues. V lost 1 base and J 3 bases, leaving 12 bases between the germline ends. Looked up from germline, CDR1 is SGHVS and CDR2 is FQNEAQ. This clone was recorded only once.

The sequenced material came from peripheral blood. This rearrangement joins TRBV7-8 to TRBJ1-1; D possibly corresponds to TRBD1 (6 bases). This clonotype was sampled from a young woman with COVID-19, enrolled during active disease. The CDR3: CASSLVSYRDTEAFF. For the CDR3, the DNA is TGTGCCAGCAGCTTAGTGAGCTACAGGGACACTGAAGCTTTCTTT.